This entry lists 13 T cell receptor beta chains sequenced from one sample in a study of OX40 agonist ivuxolimab in advanced cancers. The repertoire was sequenced with immunoSEQ multiplex PCR; TCRdb's copy has only in-frame clones and lacks some. The sample yields some 80,000 clones, more than 90% seen once. Material: CD4+ or CD8+ T cells sorted from blood, obtained in a trial of the OX40 agonist ivuxolimab. The receptors stem from an adult with an advanced solid tumor such as melanoma, head and neck, liver or kidney cancer.

V gene TRBV30 combines with J gene TRBJ1-5; 7 nucleotides match TRBD1. This CDR3 has 16 amino acids. With 4 bases clipped from V and 2 bases from J, the junction kept 11 bases outside the gene matches. Germline V gene sequence: CDR1 GTSNPN, CDR2 SVGIG (reference sequence). The CDR3 spells CAWNQGDPGGNQPQHF. In DNA form, the CDR3 reads TGTGCCTGGAATCAGGGGGACCCGGGAGGCAATCAGCCCCAGCATTTT.

This chain joins TRBV7-9 and TRBJ1-1; TRBD1 matches 8 bases. This CDR3 is 18 amino acids long. The germline V gene has CDR1 SEHNR and CDR2 FQNEAQ (reference sequence). The V gene end was trimmed by 2 bases and the J gene end by 1 base; junction bases not matched to a gene: 12. The CDR3 is CASSLPRDRSGRNTEAFF. The CDR3 DNA reads TGTGCCAGCAGCTTACCTCGGGACAGGTCTGGGCGGAACACTGAAGCTTTCTTT.

This sequence joins TRBV18 and TRBJ2-1; unclear D gene. Germline CDR1 is KGHSH and CDR2 is LQKENI. V dropped 1 base and J dropped 8 bases, with 12 bases sitting between them. The CDR3 runs to 14 residues. Here the CDR3 reads CASSPRVAIDEQFF. The CDR3 nucleotides are TGTGCCAGCTCACCACGGGTAGCAATCGATGAGCAGTTCTTC.

The V and J genes are TRBV19 and TRBJ2-1; D possibly matches TRBD1 or TRBD2 (5 bases each). Germline CDR1 and CDR2: LNHDA and SQIVND (reference sequence). This CDR3 spans 18 amino acids. Trimming took off 2 bases at V and 0 bases at J, with 17 bases between the two ends. The CDR3 DNA reads TGTGCCAGTAGTATATACCTCCTCTCCGGGGCCTCCTACAATGAGCAGTTCTTC. Amino acids: CASSIYLLSGASYNEQFF.

This chain joins TRBV5-4 and TRBJ2-5, with D possibly TRBD1 on 5 matching bases. The CDR3 loop spans 14 amino acids. Germline V lookup: CDR1 SGHNT, CDR2 YYREEE (reference sequence). Trimming shortened V by 1 base and J by 1 base, and 8 bases separated the two germline ends. CDR3 sequence: CASSLIGVQETQYF. The CDR3, as DNA: TGTGCCAGCAGCTTGATAGGGGTCCAAGAGACCCAGTACTTC.

The chain has TRBV11-2 and TRBJ1-3; D gene unclear. CDR1 SGHAT and CDR2 FQNNGV come from the germline V gene. V lost 0 bases, J lost 0 bases, and 12 bases lay in between. The CDR3 covers 17 residues. The CDR3 DNA is TGTGCCAGCAGCTTAGATCCCGACACCTCCTCTGGAAACACCATATATTTT. Amino acid sequence: CASSLDPDTSSGNTIYF.

The chain combines TRBV11-2 with TRBJ2-2, with D tentatively TRBD2 (6 bases). V lost 3 bases and J 4 bases, leaving 6 bases between the germline ends. CDR3 length: 13 amino acids. The germline CDR1 and CDR2 sequences are SGHAT and FQNNGV. CDR3 sequence: CASSFGSTGELFF. The CDR3 DNA reads as TGTGCCAGCAGCTTCGGGAGCACCGGGGAGCTGTTTTTT.

The chain uses TRBV7-3 and TRBJ2-1, with 12 bases that match TRBD2. Germline V CDR1 and CDR2: SGHTA, FQGTGA. The CDR3 spans 15 residues. The V and J ends lost 2 bases and 9 bases, in that order; junction bases with no gene match: 5. CDR3 sequence (DNA): TGTGCCAGCAGCTTAGGACTAGCGGGAATAGGTGAGCAGTTCTTC. Translated: CASSLGLAGIGEQFF.

This sequence joins TRBV9 and TRBJ2-1, with 7 nucleotides matching TRBD2. Looked up from germline, CDR1 is SGDLS and CDR2 is YYNGEE. CDR3 size: 15 residues. With 0 bases clipped from V and 2 bases from J, the junction kept 2 bases outside the gene matches. This chain's CDR3 is CASSVERGAYNEQFF. The CDR3 nucleotides read TGTGCCAGCAGCGTAGAACGGGGGGCCTACAATGAGCAGTTCTTC.

The chain has TRBV10-1 and TRBJ2-1; 14 bases map to TRBD2. Germline CDR1 and CDR2: WNHNN and SYGVQD (reference sequence). J was trimmed by 8 bases and V by 4 bases; bases with no gene match: 10. The CDR3 is 17 residues long. The CDR3 is CASSGARLAGGADEQFF. DNA of the CDR3: TGCGCCAGCAGTGGGGCCCGACTAGCGGGAGGGGCGGATGAGCAGTTCTTC.

This sequence joins TRBV11-1 and TRBJ2-3; no clear D. V lost 3 bases and J 0 bases, leaving 7 bases between the germline ends. The germline gives CDR1 SGHAT, CDR2 FQDESV (reference sequence). CDR3 size: 14 residues. CDR3 nucleotides: TGTGCCAGCAGCTTCCGATCTAGCACAGATACGCAGTATTTT. As protein: CASSFRSSTDTQYF.

The chain is built from TRBV5-1 and TRBJ2-1; 12 positions agree with TRBD2. CDR1 SGHRS and CDR2 YFSETQ come from the germline V gene. The CDR3 runs to 15 residues. V gave up 2 bases and J gave up 6 bases; unmatched junction bases: 3. CDR3 coding DNA: TGCGCCAGCAGCTTCGGACTAGCGGGAACCAATGAGCAGTTCTTC. Translating it yields CASSFGLAGTNEQFF.

This chain uses TRBV27 with TRBJ2-5; tentatively, D is TRBD1 (5 bases). Trimming took off 3 bases at V and 1 base at J, with 6 bases between the two ends. The CDR3 contains 13 residues. Germline lookup yields CDR1 MNHEY and CDR2 SMNVEV (reference sequence). In nucleotides, the CDR3 is TGTGCCAGCAGTTTTAGGGGCCAAGAGACCCAGTACTTC. Amino acid sequence: CASSFRGQETQYF.